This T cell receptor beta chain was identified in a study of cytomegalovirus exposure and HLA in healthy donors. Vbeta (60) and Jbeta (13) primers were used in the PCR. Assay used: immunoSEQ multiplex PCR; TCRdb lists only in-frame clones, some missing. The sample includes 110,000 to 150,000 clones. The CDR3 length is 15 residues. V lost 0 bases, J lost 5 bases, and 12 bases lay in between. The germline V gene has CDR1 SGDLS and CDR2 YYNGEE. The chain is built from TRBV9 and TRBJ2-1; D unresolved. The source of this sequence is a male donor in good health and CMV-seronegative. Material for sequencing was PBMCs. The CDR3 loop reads CASSVDPHMDNEQFF. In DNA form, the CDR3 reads TGTGCCAGCAGCGTAGACCCTCACATGGACAATGAGCAGTTCTTC.